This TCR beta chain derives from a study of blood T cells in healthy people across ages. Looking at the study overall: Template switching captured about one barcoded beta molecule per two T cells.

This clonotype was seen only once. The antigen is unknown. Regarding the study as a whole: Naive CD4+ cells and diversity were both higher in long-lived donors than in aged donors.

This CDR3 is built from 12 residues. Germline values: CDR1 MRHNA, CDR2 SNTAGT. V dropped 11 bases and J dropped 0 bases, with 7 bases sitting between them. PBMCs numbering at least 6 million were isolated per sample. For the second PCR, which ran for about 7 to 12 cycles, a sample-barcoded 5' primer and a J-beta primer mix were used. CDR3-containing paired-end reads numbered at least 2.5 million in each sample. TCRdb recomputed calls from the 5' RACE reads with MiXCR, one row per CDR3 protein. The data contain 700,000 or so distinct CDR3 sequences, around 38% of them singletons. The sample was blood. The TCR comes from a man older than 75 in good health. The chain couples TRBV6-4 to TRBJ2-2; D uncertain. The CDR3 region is CAVGSNTGELFF. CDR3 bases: TGTGCCGTCGGTTCGAACACCGGGGAGCTGTTTTTT.